This TCR beta chain was retrieved from a study of OX40 agonist ivuxolimab in advanced cancers. Study-wide points: More expanded clones were seen, on average, in CD8+ T cells than in CD4+. Clones of CD4+ and CD8+ blood T cells grew by week 6 at doses of 0.1 to 3.0 mg/kg. Undetermined was the antigen specificity of the expanded peripheral T cells.

Prior autoimmune disease or systemic immunosuppression barred patients. Using immunoSEQ multiplex PCR, the repertoire was profiled, and TCRdb retains in-frame clones only, with some absent. The sample has approximately 110,000 clones, 85% to 95% seen once; the top ten hold 0.65% to 0.9%. In the case of this clone: Its antigen remains unidentified.

Material: CD4+ or CD8+ T cells sorted from blood, obtained in a trial of the OX40 agonist ivuxolimab. This TCR was sampled from an adult with an advanced solid tumor such as melanoma, head and neck, liver or kidney cancer.

The CDR3 region has the DNA TGCGCCAGCAGCCAAGATCGACTAGTAGGCGAGCAGTTCTTC. This encodes CASSQDRLVGEQFF. The chain employs TRBV4-1 and TRBJ2-1; a weak D match, TRBD2 (6 bases). The CDR3 runs to 14 residues. Per germline, CDR1 MGHRA and CDR2 YSYEKL. Trimming pared 0 bases from V and 10 bases from J, leaving 13 bases between.